These T cell receptor beta chains were read from a single sample in a study of graft-versus-host responses after intestinal transplantation. Sequenced by immunoSEQ multiplex PCR; TCRdb stores in-frame clones only, minus some. The sample lists about 99,000 clones, 93% occurring once. No antigen has been identified for these receptors. The material sequenced was unstimulated CD8+ T cells sorted from spleen or lymph node cells, taken before intestinal transplant. These receptors were taken from a human donor who received an intestinal transplant. Both conserved end residues are part of each CDR3. A D gene is named only where the DNA matches it firmly. A clone size is listed for some rows: how often the clone was seen (once, few, many), or a class if it is expanded.

clone_size j_call v_call cdr3_length d_call cdr3_nt cdr3_aa
few TRBJ2-7 TRBV19 12 - TGTGCCAGTAGCCCGACAGGCTACGAGCAGTACTTC CASSPTGYEQYF
once TRBJ2-7 TRBV6-6 14 TRBD1 TGTGCCAGCAGTCTCCCGGACAGGAGCTACGAGCAGTACTTC CASSLPDRSYEQYF
- TRBJ2-5 TRBV4-2 16 TRBD2 TGTGCCAGCAGCCAATTAGGACTAGAAAAACAAGAGACCCAGTACTTC CASSQLGLEKQETQYF
- TRBJ1-2 TRBV30 14 TRBD1 TGTGCCTGGGTGGGGACAGGGGTTGGCTATGGCTACACCTTC CAWVGTGVGYGYTF
- TRBJ2-4 TRBV7-2 17 TRBD2 TGTGCCAGCAGCCTTCTAGCGGGGCCGCTAGCCAAAAACATTCAGTACTTC CASSLLAGPLAKNIQYF
- TRBJ2-7 TRBV6-1 14 - TGTGCCAGCAGTGTCGAGGCCAGAACCTACGAGCAGTACTTC CASSVEARTYEQYF
- TRBJ2-1 TRBV4-1 16 - TGCGCCAGCAGCCAAGGGAGGGGGCCACTCTACAATGAGCAGTTCTTC CASSQGRGPLYNEQFF
once TRBJ2-3 TRBV2 16 - TGTGCCAGCAGTGAGGTGTCTTCGCGGGGCACAGATACGCAGTATTTT CASSEVSSRGTDTQYF
- TRBJ2-7 TRBV19 15 TRBD2 TGTGCCAGTAGTATAGCTAGCGGGGGGGCTTACGAGCAGTACTTC CASSIASGGAYEQYF
- TRBJ2-7 TRBV15 14 TRBD1 TGTGCCACCAGCAGACGACAGGGACCTTACGAGCAGTACTTC CATSRRQGPYEQYF